A selection of T cell receptor beta chains follows, all from one sample in a study of cytomegalovirus exposure and HLA in healthy donors. Generated by immunoSEQ multiplex PCR, the TCRdb table keeps only in-frame clones and is missing some. Of approximately 70,000 clones listed, approximately 70% are singletons. The sample comprised PBMCs. Source of these receptors: a woman in her 50s in good health and CMV-seropositive. The CDR3 runs from the conserved cysteine through the conserved F or W. The D gene is left open where the match is weak. Expanded clones are given a class, and other clones once, few, many or no size at all.

d_call: TRBD1; j_call: TRBJ1-1; clone_size: few; v_call: TRBV6-5; cdr3_aa: CASSSTGQAGTEAFF; cdr3_nt: TGTGCCAGCAGCTCGACAGGACAGGCGGGCACTGAAGCTTTCTTT
d_call: .; j_call: TRBJ2-3; clone_size: .; v_call: TRBV27; cdr3_aa: CASRDYKLAGAPDTQYF; cdr3_nt: TGTGCCAGCAGGGACTACAAACTAGCTGGAGCCCCAGATACGCAGTATTTT
d_call: .; j_call: TRBJ1-6; clone_size: .; v_call: TRBV27; cdr3_aa: CASRNDRYQNLDSPLHF; cdr3_nt: TGTGCCAGCAGGAATGACAGGTATCAAAACTTAGATTCACCCCTCCACTTT
d_call: TRBD2; j_call: TRBJ2-1; clone_size: .; v_call: TRBV11-2; cdr3_aa: CASSFTSSGSGIDEQFF; cdr3_nt: TGTGCCAGCAGCTTTACCTCTAGCGGGAGTGGGATTGATGAGCAGTTCTTC
d_call: TRBD1; j_call: TRBJ1-4; clone_size: .; v_call: TRBV5-5; cdr3_aa: CASSLDEGAGEKLFF; cdr3_nt: TGTGCCAGCAGCTTGGATGAGGGGGCTGGAGAAAAACTGTTTTTT
d_call: .; j_call: TRBJ2-7; clone_size: .; v_call: TRBV6-1; cdr3_aa: CASSFLYEQYF; cdr3_nt: TGTGCCAGCAGTTTTCTCTACGAGCAGTACTTC
d_call: TRBD2; j_call: TRBJ2-4; clone_size: .; v_call: TRBV7-2; cdr3_aa: CASSAWLAGGLNIQYF; cdr3_nt: TGTGCCAGCAGCGCCTGGCTAGCGGGAGGTTTAAACATTCAGTACTTC
d_call: .; j_call: TRBJ1-2; clone_size: .; v_call: TRBV27; cdr3_aa: CASSLVQGGGYTF; cdr3_nt: TGTGCCAGCAGTTTAGTACAGGGTGGCGGCTACACCTTC
d_call: .; j_call: TRBJ2-5; clone_size: .; v_call: TRBV29-1; cdr3_aa: CSVEWGLTRGTQYF; cdr3_nt: TGCAGCGTTGAATGGGGCCTCACCAGGGGGACCCAGTACTTC
d_call: .; j_call: TRBJ1-5; clone_size: .; v_call: TRBV11-2; cdr3_aa: CASSFWEGQPQHF; cdr3_nt: TGTGCCAGCAGCTTCTGGGAGGGCCAGCCCCAGCATTTT